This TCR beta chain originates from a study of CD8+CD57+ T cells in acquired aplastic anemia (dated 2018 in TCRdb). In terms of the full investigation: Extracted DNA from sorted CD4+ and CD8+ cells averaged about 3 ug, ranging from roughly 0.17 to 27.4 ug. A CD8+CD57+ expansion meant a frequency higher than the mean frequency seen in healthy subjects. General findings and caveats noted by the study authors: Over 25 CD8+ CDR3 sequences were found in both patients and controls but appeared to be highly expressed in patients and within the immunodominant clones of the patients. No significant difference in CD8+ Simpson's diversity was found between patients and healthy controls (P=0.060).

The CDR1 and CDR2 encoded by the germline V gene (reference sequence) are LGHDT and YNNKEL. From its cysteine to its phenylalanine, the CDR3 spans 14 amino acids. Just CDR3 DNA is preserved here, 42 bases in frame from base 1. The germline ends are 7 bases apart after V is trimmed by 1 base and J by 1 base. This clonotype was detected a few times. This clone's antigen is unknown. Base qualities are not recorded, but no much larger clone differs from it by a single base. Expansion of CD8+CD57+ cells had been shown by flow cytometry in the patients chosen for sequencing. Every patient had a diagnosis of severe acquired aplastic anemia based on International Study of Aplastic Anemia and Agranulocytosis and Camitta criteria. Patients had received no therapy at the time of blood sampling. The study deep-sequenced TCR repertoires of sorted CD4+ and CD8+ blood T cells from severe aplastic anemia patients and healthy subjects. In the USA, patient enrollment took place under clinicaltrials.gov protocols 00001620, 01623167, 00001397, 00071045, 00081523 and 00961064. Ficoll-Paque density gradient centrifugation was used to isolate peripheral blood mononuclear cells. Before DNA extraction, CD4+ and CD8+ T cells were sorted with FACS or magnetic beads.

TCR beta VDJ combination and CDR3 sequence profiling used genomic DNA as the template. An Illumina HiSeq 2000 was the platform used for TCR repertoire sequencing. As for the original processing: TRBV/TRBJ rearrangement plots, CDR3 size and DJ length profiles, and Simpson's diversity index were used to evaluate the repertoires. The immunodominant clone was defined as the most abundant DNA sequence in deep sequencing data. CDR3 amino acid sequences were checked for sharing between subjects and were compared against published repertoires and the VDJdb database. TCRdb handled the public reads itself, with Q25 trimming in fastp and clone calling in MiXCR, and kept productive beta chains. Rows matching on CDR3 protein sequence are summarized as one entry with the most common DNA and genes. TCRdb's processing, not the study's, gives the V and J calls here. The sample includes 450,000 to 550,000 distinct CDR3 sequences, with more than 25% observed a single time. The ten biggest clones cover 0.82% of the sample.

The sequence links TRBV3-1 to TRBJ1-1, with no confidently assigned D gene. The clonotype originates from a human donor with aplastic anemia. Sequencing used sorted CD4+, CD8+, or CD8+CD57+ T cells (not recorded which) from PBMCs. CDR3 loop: CASSQGPANTEAFF. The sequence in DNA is TGTGCCAGCAGCCAAGGCCCCGCGAACACTGAAGCTTTCTTT.